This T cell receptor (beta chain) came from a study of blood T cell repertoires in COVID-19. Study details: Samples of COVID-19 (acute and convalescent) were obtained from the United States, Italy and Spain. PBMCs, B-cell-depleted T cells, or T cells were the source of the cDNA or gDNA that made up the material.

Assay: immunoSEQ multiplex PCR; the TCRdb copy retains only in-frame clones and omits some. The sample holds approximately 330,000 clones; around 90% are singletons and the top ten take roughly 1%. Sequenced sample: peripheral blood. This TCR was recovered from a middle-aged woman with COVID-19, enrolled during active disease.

The CDR3 sequence is CASSPGDSRAKNIQYF. The CDR3 bases are TGCGCCAGCAGCCCTGGGGACAGTCGAGCCAAAAACATTCAGTACTTC. The gene calls are TRBV5-1 and TRBJ2-4; TRBD1 aligns across 7 bases. The CDR3 has 16 residues. The V gene's germline CDR1 is SGHRS and CDR2 YFSETQ. With 4 bases clipped from V and 0 bases from J, the junction kept 7 bases outside the gene matches.